The T cell receptor (beta chain) under discussion was sequenced for a study of cytomegalovirus exposure and HLA in healthy donors. The table came from immunoSEQ multiplex PCR; TCRdb's copy has only in-frame clones and leaves some out. This sample has some 130,000 clones, with approximately 80% found just once. The J segment lost 6 bases and the V segment lost 0 bases, leaving 9 bases of the junction unmatched. Germline V gene lookup returns CDR1 SGHRS and CDR2 YFSETQ. This CDR3 spans 16 amino acids. The sequence was obtained from a man aged 30 to 39 in good health and CMV-seropositive. Sequences were obtained from PBMCs. The chain joins TRBV5-1 to TRBJ2-3; 8 bases line up with TRBD2. DNA of the CDR3: TGCGCCAGCAGCTTGGGCGATGGAGCGGGAGTGGATACGCAGTATTTT. It is translated as CASSLGDGAGVDTQYF.